The 29 T cell receptor beta chains given below trace back to one sample, sequenced in a study of CD8+CD57+ T cells in acquired aplastic anemia. Genomic DNA provided the template from which TCR beta VDJ and CDR3 profiles were obtained. TCRdb re-called the reads through MiXCR, storing one row per CDR3 protein. The sample has about 270,000 distinct CDR3 sequences, around 60% seen once. The specimen was sorted CD4+, CD8+, or CD8+CD57+ T cells (not recorded which) from PBMCs. The receptor set was obtained from a human donor with severe aplastic anemia or a healthy control (not recorded which).

The count of this clonotype is one. The V gene is TRBV24-1, the J gene TRBJ2-3; 9 positions agree with TRBD1. CDR1 is KGHDR, CDR2 SFDVKD, per germline. This CDR3 contains 17 residues. V lost 7 bases, J lost 0 bases, and 10 bases stayed unmatched. The CDR3 spells CATSSPGQGDSTDTQYF. CDR3 bases: TGTGCCACCAGCTCCCCGGGACAGGGTGATAGCACAGATACGCAGTATTTT.

This clonotype has at least ten counts. The chain couples TRBV20-1 to TRBJ2-3; 14 nucleotides line up with TRBD2. CDR1 DFQATT and CDR2 SNEGSKA come from the germline V gene (reference sequence). CDR3 size: 19 residues. Germline trimming cut 1 base from V and 0 bases from J; bases unmatched to any gene: 9. CDR3 DNA: TGCAGTGCTAGAGGCGGGGGGACTAGCGGGGGCTTTAGCACAGATACGCAGTATTTT. Translating gives CSARGGGTSGGFSTDTQYF.

V gene TRBV9 combines with J gene TRBJ1-2; weak D call: TRBD1 (5 bases). In germline, CDR1 is SGDLS, CDR2 YYNGEE. The CDR3 loop spans 16 amino acids. Trimming took off 0 bases at V and 1 base at J, with 13 bases between the two ends. CDR3 residues: CASSVATGERNYGYTF. The CDR3 nucleotides read TGTGCCAGCAGCGTAGCTACGGGGGAGCGTAACTATGGCTACACCTTC.

This clonotype was observed many times. CDR3 nucleotide sequence: TGTGCCAGCAGCTTGGGGGGTTTCTCCTATAATTCACCCCTCCACTTT. This gives the protein CASSLGGFSYNSPLHF. The chain employs TRBV5-6 and TRBJ1-6; D unclear. This CDR3 region has 16 residues. V lost 0 bases to trimming and J lost 0 bases, with 7 bases between them. Germline assignment: CDR1 SGHDT and CDR2 YYEEEE.

This clonotype showed up many times. V gene TRBV12-3 or TRBV12-4 combines with J gene TRBJ1-4; TRBD1 aligns across 7 bases. The CDR3 totals 16 residues. The ends lost 5 bases at V and 0 bases at J; junction bases unmatched: 6. The CDR3 here is CASSPWDSPTNEKLFF. CDR3 coding DNA: TGTGCCAGCAGTCCCTGGGACAGTCCAACTAATGAAAAACTGTTTTTT.

Worth noting for this clonotype: A much bigger clone sits one base away, suggesting this may be a read error. This rearrangement joins TRBV2 to TRBJ1-1; 7 positions match TRBD1. CDR1 SNHLY and CDR2 FYNNEI come from the germline V gene. The CDR3 totals 16 residues. This CDR3 reads CASSAKRPGQNTEALF. The CDR3 DNA follows: TGTGCCAGCAGTGCCAAACGCCCGGGACAGAACACTGAAGCTCTCTTT.

A remark on this clonotype: A read error may produce the germline difference seen at one junction end. V and J are TRBV6-4 and TRBJ2-7; D possibly corresponds to TRBD1 (6 bases). The CDR3 totals 13 residues. Germline CDR1 and CDR2: MRHNA and SNTAGT. The CDR3 DNA reads as TGTGCCGGCAGAAAGACAGGTTCCTACGAGCAGTACTTC. This codes for CAGRKTGSYEQYF.

The chain employs TRBV19 and TRBJ1-1; the D is unclear. Germline assignment: CDR1 LNHDA and CDR2 SQIVND (reference sequence). CDR3 length: 14 residues. The V end was cut by 1 base, the J end by 0 bases, with 6 bases between. The CDR3 DNA follows: TGTGCCAGTAGTATAGGGCAAGTGAACACTGAAGCTTTCTTT. Amino acid sequence: CASSIGQVNTEAFF.

Note on this clonotype: Without the conserved terminal phenylalanine or tryptophan, this CDR3 likely stems from a read error. The J gene is TRBJ2-3, the V gene TRBV5-1; perhaps TRBD2 as D (5 bases). V gave up 3 bases and J gave up 2 bases, with 10 bases separating them. There are 14 residues in the CDR3. Germline lookup yields CDR1 SGHRS and CDR2 YFSETQ. The CDR3 reads CASSSGLNTDTQYL. As DNA, the CDR3 is TGCGCCAGCAGCTCCGGACTTAACACAGATACGCAGTATCTT.

The V and J genes are TRBV7-9 and TRBJ1-5, with D maybe TRBD1 (6 bases). The germline CDR1 and CDR2 sequences are SEHNR and FQNEAQ (reference sequence). Trimming removed 1 base from V and 7 bases from J, with 20 bases in between. The CDR3 runs 17 residues. DNA for the CDR3: TGTGCCAGCAGCTTAGATCGGGCCGGGGGGCGAGGCCAGCCCCAGCATTTT. It specifies CASSLDRAGGRGQPQHF.

The chain uses TRBV20-1 and TRBJ2-1, with 9 bases that match TRBD2. Germline V gives CDR1 DFQATT, CDR2 SNEGSKA (reference sequence). Germline trimming cut 3 bases from V and 5 bases from J; bases unmatched to any gene: 5. The CDR3 consists of 14 residues. CDR3 nucleotides: TGCAGTGCTAGGGCGACTAGCGGAAACAATGAGCAGTTCTTC. This translates into CSARATSGNNEQFF.

This clonotype has just a few counts. The chain links TRBV19 to TRBJ1-5; 7 nucleotides agree with TRBD1. The CDR3 consists of 14 residues. Germline V gene data show CDR1 as LNHDA and CDR2 as SQIVND (reference sequence). The V gene end was trimmed by 7 bases and the J gene end by 3 bases; junction bases not matched to a gene: 6. CDR3: CASTRDSPNQPQHF. The CDR3 DNA is TGTGCCAGTACCCGGGACAGTCCCAATCAGCCCCAGCATTTT.

The rearrangement uses TRBV2 and TRBJ2-5; D is unclear. Between the trimmed V and J ends, which lost 6 bases and 1 base, there was a span of 6 bases. Germline-derived CDR1 and CDR2 are SNHLY and FYNNEI. The CDR3 spans 12 residues. For the CDR3, the DNA is TGTGCCAGCAGCGCTTCCCAAGAGACCCAGTACTTC. Its protein product is CASSASQETQYF.

The genes are TRBV7-9 and TRBJ2-7; D call uncertain. V dropped 6 bases and J dropped 0 bases, with 9 bases sitting between them. CDR3 size: 13 residues. Germline-derived CDR1 and CDR2 are SEHNR and FQNEAQ (reference sequence). This CDR3 reads CASRQWSSYEQYF. The CDR3 DNA reads as TGTGCCAGCAGGCAGTGGAGCTCCTACGAGCAGTACTTC.

The sample holds many counts of this clonotype. The chain links TRBV20-1 to TRBJ2-3; 12 nucleotides match TRBD2. V was pared by 8 bases and J by 4 bases, with 10 bases of the junction left unmatched. The germline CDR1 and CDR2 sequences are DFQATT and SNEGSKA (reference sequence). The CDR3 totals 15 residues. Here the CDR3 reads CSCPKTSGGPDTQYF. CDR3 in DNA: TGCAGTTGTCCGAAGACTAGCGGGGGTCCAGATACGCAGTATTTT.

This clonotype was seen ten or more times. V is TRBV6-1 and J is TRBJ1-1; D not certain. With 7 bases removed from V and 8 bases from J, the gap between germline ends came to 17 bases. CDR3 size: 13 residues. Germline CDR1 reads MNHNS; CDR2 reads SASEGT. The CDR3 coding sequence is TGTGCCAGCACCGCCACCTCGGAGACAGAAGCTTTCTTT. As protein: CASTATSETEAFF.

The V and J genes are TRBV28 and TRBJ1-3; perhaps TRBD1 as D (6 bases). Germline assignment: CDR1 MDHEN and CDR2 SYDVKM. Deletions cut 2 bases from V and 8 bases from J, with 13 bases between. The CDR3 length is 14 residues. The CDR3 bases are TGTGCCAGCAGTTTAGGGGGCTATGGCTACACCATATATTTT. This translates into CASSLGGYGYTIYF.

In this sample, this clonotype turned up once. The chain links TRBV10-3 to TRBJ2-7; D unclear. With 4 bases removed from V and 5 bases from J, the gap between germline ends came to 9 bases. The CDR3 has 12 amino acids. Germline lookup yields CDR1 ENHRY and CDR2 SYGVKD. DNA of the CDR3: TGTGCCATCAGTGGCGATTACCACGAGCAGTACTTC. It codes for CAISGDYHEQYF.

The V call is TRBV6-1, the J call TRBJ1-1; D gene ambiguous. CDR3 size: 13 residues. The V and J ends lost 8 bases and 0 bases respectively, with 10 bases between them. The V gene's germline CDR1 is MNHNS and CDR2 SASEGT. The CDR3 loop reads CASQENMNTEAFF. The CDR3 nucleotides are TGTGCCAGCCAAGAAAATATGAACACTGAAGCTTTCTTT.

This chain uses TRBV20-1 with TRBJ2-5, with 11 bases fitting TRBD2. Trimming at V came to 4 bases and at J to 5 bases, leaving 12 bases not matched to a gene. CDR3 size: 16 residues. Germline V CDR1 and CDR2: DFQATT, SNEGSKA (reference sequence). CDR3 DNA: TGCAGTGCTACGAGGACTAGCGGGCCTGGGTGGGAGACCCAGTACTTC. Translating gives CSATRTSGPGWETQYF.

Comment on this clonotype: Given a much more abundant clone one base away, this may be a read error. The rearrangement links TRBV18 to TRBJ2-7; D not certain. The CDR3 spans 12 residues. Germline assignment: CDR1 KGHSH and CDR2 LQKENI. This CDR3 reads CASSPTGYEQNF. The CDR3 region has the DNA TGTGCCAGCTCCCCGACGGGCTACGAGCAGAACTTC.

J is TRBJ2-6 and V is TRBV14; unclear D gene. Germline CDR1 is SGHDN and CDR2 is FVKESK. V gave up 4 bases and J gave up 0 bases, with 7 bases separating them. The CDR3 is 15 amino acids. The CDR3 DNA sequence: TGTGCCAGCAGCCCACTACGCTCTGGGGCCAACGTCCTGACTTTC. Protein sequence: CASSPLRSGANVLTF.

As DNA, the CDR3 is TGTGCCAGCAGTGAAGGACAGACTACCGGGGAGCTGTTTTTT. Encoded protein: CASSEGQTTGELFF. This chain links TRBV25-1 with TRBJ2-2; D is perhaps TRBD1 (6 bases). Germline V gene sequence: CDR1 MGHDK, CDR2 SYGVNS. The CDR3 contains 14 residues. V lost 2 bases, J lost 5 bases, and 9 bases lay in between.

The chain uses TRBV2 and TRBJ2-7, with D perhaps TRBD1 (6 bases). Germline V gene sequence: CDR1 SNHLY, CDR2 FYNNEI. There are 13 residues in the CDR3. Deletions cut 11 bases from V and 4 bases from J, with 18 bases between. The CDR3 spells CARMTGTRYEQYF. CDR3 DNA sequence: TGTGCCCGGATGACCGGGACAAGATACGAGCAGTACTTC.

A word on this clonotype: Compared with germline, one end of the junction differs, possibly owing to a read error. V usage is TRBV24-1 and J usage is TRBJ2-7, with 14 bases lining up with TRBD2. Germline V gives CDR1 KGHDR, CDR2 SFDVKD. The CDR3 runs 15 residues. The DNA of the CDR3 is TGTGCCAGCAGTTGGACTAGCGGGAGGTCCTACGAGCAGTACTTC. Translated: CASSWTSGRSYEQYF.

The genes are TRBV20-1 and TRBJ1-2, with D maybe TRBD1 (6 bases). CDR3 size: 13 residues. The ends were cut back, 8 bases at V and 1 base at J, with 14 bases in the middle. From germline, CDR1 is DFQATT and CDR2 SNEGSKA (reference sequence). The CDR3 sequence: CSTWDTGNYGYTF. The DNA for the CDR3 is TGCAGTACTTGGGACACCGGTAACTATGGCTACACCTTC.

The chain recombines TRBV12-3 or TRBV12-4 with TRBJ2-5; TRBD2 might be the D (5 bases). This CDR3 has 12 residues. The V end lost 7 bases, the J end lost 5 bases, and 11 bases lay between the germline ends. CDR3 nucleotides: TGTGCCAGCAAGGCAACGGGGGAGACCCAGTACTTC. This sequence encodes CASKATGETQYF.

This chain joins TRBV2 and TRBJ2-2, with TRBD2 identical over 13 bases. CDR3 length: 15 amino acids. V trimming: 7 bases; J trimming: 5 bases; junction bases outside the gene matches: 4. Germline V gene sequence: CDR1 SNHLY, CDR2 FYNNEI. CDR3 in amino acids: CASTGTSGKTGELFF. CDR3 coding DNA: TGTGCCAGCACCGGGACTAGCGGGAAAACCGGGGAGCTGTTTTTT.

Notes on this clonotype: Given a much more abundant clone one base away, this may be a read error. This chain links TRBV24-1 with TRBJ1-5; D unresolved. Germline V CDR1 and CDR2: KGHDR, SFDVKD. The CDR3 is 13 amino acids. The CDR3 DNA reads TGTGCCAACAGTTACTGGAGCAATCAGCCCCAGCATTTT. Translation: CANSYWSNQPQHF.